This T cell receptor beta chain was identified during a study of blood T cell repertoires in COVID-19. Study-wide context: COVID-19 samples collected from the United States, Italy and Spain covered acute and convalescent phases. PBMCs, B-cell-depleted T cells, or T cells were the source of the cDNA or gDNA that made up the material.

The germline CDR1 and CDR2 sequences are MDHEN and SYDVKM. The CDR3 covers 16 residues. V shed 4 bases and J shed 3 bases, with 16 bases lying between them. Source study methods: It was from reference gene primer amplification that nucleated cell counts were estimated. Profiled with immunoSEQ multiplex PCR; TCRdb holds only in-frame clones, not every one. The V and J calls and clone size are taken from that table; D and trimming were inferred from the DNA. Among under 250,000 clones listed, approximately 82% were seen once. What was sequenced was peripheral blood. The chain carries TRBV28 and TRBJ1-5; no reliable D call. The source is a human donor in a cohort sampled during active COVID-19. The chain's CDR3 is CASSSTAPSYNQPQHF. The CDR3 DNA is TGTGCCAGCAGTTCAACCGCGCCCTCTTACAATCAGCCCCAGCATTTT.